Following are 15 T cell receptor beta chains from one sample sequenced in a study of a mutant IDH1 vaccine in newly diagnosed glioma. Time point meaning: week 47, end of study. The investigators gave 300 ug of mutant IDH1 20-mer peptide in each vaccine dose, together with topical imiquimod. Their cognate antigens are unknown. Method: immunoSEQ multiplex PCR; TCRdb's copy keeps in-frame clones and lacks some. The data show around 40,000 clones, with around 82% seen just once and 18% held by the top ten. Sequences were derived from PBMCs, sampled from a glioma patient whose treatment included an IDH1 peptide vaccine. These receptors came from a man between 18 and 29 years old with glioma. Some clones in this sample may be carry-over from other donors' samples.

This clone occurred a few times. The CDR3, as DNA: TGTGCCAGCAGCCCGAGACAGGAGAACTATGGCTACACCTTC. Its translation is CASSPRQENYGYTF. The genes are TRBV7-9 and TRBJ1-2, with a tentative D call TRBD1 (6 bases). Germline V gene sequence: CDR1 SEHNR, CDR2 FQNEAQ (reference sequence). Trimming took 5 bases from V and 2 from J, leaving 12 bases between them. This CDR3 has 14 amino acids.

In its sample, this clone was seen once. The rearrangement uses TRBV5-1 and TRBJ2-7; D not resolved. The germline V and J ends were trimmed by 7 bases and 6 bases, with 20 bases remaining between them. Germline V gives CDR1 SGHRS, CDR2 YFSETQ. The CDR3 is made up of 14 amino acids. CDR3 sequence: CASGYLTGPSEQYF. CDR3 DNA sequence: TGCGCCAGCGGCTATCTGACCGGCCCTAGCGAGCAGTACTTC.

The chain couples TRBV4-2 to TRBJ2-2; unclear D gene. The CDR3 length is 17 residues. Germline-derived CDR1 and CDR2 are LGHNA and YNFKEQ. The V and J ends lost 4 bases and 4 bases respectively, with 19 bases between them. The CDR3 region is CASSPLEAFTGTGELFF. In nucleotides, the CDR3 is TGTGCCAGCAGCCCTCTGGAAGCCTTTACGGGCACCGGGGAGCTGTTTTTT.

V is TRBV7-9 and J is TRBJ1-2; D gene uncertain. The ends were cut back, 0 bases at V and 2 bases at J, with 4 bases in the middle. The CDR3 extends over 13 amino acids. Germline CDR1 reads SEHNR; CDR2 reads FQNEAQ (reference sequence). The CDR3 reads CASSLAQNYGYTF. DNA of the CDR3: TGTGCCAGCAGCTTAGCCCAAAACTATGGCTACACCTTC.

The chain is built from TRBV7-9 and TRBJ1-3, with D perhaps TRBD1 (5 bases). The CDR3 is 13 amino acids. V lost 5 bases and J lost 3, with 8 bases in between. Germline assignment: CDR1 SEHNR and CDR2 FQNEAQ (reference sequence). The CDR3 DNA reads as TGTGCCAGCAGCAAGGGGAGTGGAAACACCATATATTTT. This sequence encodes CASSKGSGNTIYF.

The chain joins TRBV5-1 to TRBJ2-3; D unresolved. Germline values: CDR1 SGHRS, CDR2 YFSETQ. The CDR3 consists of 15 residues. V lost 0 bases and J lost 0, with 8 bases in between. CDR3 bases: TGCGCCAGCAGCTTGGTTCGCACTAGCACAGATACGCAGTATTTT. Protein product: CASSLVRTSTDTQYF.

The chain employs TRBV7-2 and TRBJ2-7, with 7 bases lining up with TRBD2. The CDR3 is made up of 16 amino acids. The V gene end was trimmed by 5 bases and the J gene end by 5 bases; junction bases not matched to a gene: 15. Looked up from germline, CDR1 is SGHTA and CDR2 is FQGNSA. The CDR3 reads CASSPPGTGGRHEQYF. CDR3 DNA: TGTGCCAGCAGCCCACCGGGGACGGGGGGACGCCACGAGCAGTACTTC.

The chain employs TRBV7-2 and TRBJ2-7; the D is unclear. The CDR3 is 16 residues long. V lost 4 bases and J lost 3, with 19 bases in between. The germline V gene has CDR1 SGHTA and CDR2 FQGNSA. The CDR3 DNA is TGTGCCAGCAGCTCAGAGTTCTCGGGTCCCCTCTACGAGCAGTACTTC. It translates to CASSSEFSGPLYEQYF.

The rearrangement joins TRBV27 to TRBJ2-2; D tentatively reads TRBD1 or TRBD2 (5 bases each). The CDR3 has 12 amino acids. V dropped 6 bases and J dropped 9 bases, with 11 bases sitting between them. Germline V CDR1 and CDR2: MNHEY, SMNVEV (reference sequence). In nucleotides, the CDR3 is TGTGCCAGCAGCCTTCGGGGCAGGGAGCTGTTTTTT. Translating gives CASSLRGRELFF.

This clone turned up a few times. The V gene is TRBV19, the J gene TRBJ1-2; TRBD1 might be the D (6 bases). With 7 bases removed from V and 3 bases from J, the gap between germline ends came to 15 bases. CDR1 is LNHDA, CDR2 SQIVND, per germline (reference sequence). CDR3 size: 14 residues. The CDR3 region is CASTNRGEYYGYTF. The DNA for the CDR3 is TGTGCCAGTACTAATAGGGGGGAATACTATGGCTACACCTTC. Full variable domain (remainder filled in from reference TRBV19 and TRBJ1-2): DGGITQSPKYLFRKEGQNVTLSCEQNLNHDAMYWYRQDPGQGLRLIYYSQIVNDFQKGDIAEGYSVSREKKESFPLTVTSAQKNPTAFYLCASTNRGEYYGYTFGSGTRLTVV.

V is TRBV6-1 and J is TRBJ2-5; D perhaps matches TRBD2 (5 bases). The germline V gene encodes CDR1 MNHNS and CDR2 SASEGT. Trimming took 6 bases from V and 5 from J, leaving 10 bases between them. The CDR3 sequence is 12 residues long. CDR3 sequence: CASRRRSETQYF. The CDR3 DNA sequence: TGTGCCAGCAGAAGGAGGTCCGAGACCCAGTACTTC.

This clone was picked up a small number of times. The V gene is TRBV20-1, the J gene TRBJ1-1, with D unresolved. The germline V and J ends were trimmed by 3 bases and 8 bases, with 10 bases remaining between them. CDR1 is DFQATT, CDR2 SNEGSKA, per germline (reference sequence). The CDR3 sequence is 11 residues long. CDR3 sequence (DNA): TGCAGTGCTAGCCTCCAAGGAGAAGCTTTCTTT. Encoded protein: CSASLQGEAFF.

The gene calls are TRBV9 and TRBJ1-2; no firm D call. The CDR3 runs 17 residues. Germline CDR1 SGDLS, CDR2 YYNGEE. V was cut by 0 bases and J by 3 bases, with 18 bases left in between. CDR3 DNA sequence: TGTGCCAGCAGCGTAGCTCCACTGGTGGAGGAAGACTATGGCTACACCTTC. Amino acid sequence: CASSVAPLVEEDYGYTF. The full variable domain, its missing parts supplied by reference TRBV9 and TRBJ1-2, is DSGVTQTPKHLITATGQRVTLRCSPRSGDLSVYWYQQSLDQGLQFLIQYYNGEERAKGNILERFSAQQFPDLHSELNLSSLELGDSALYFCASSVAPLVEEDYGYTFGSGTRLTVV.

In this sample, this clone turned up once. The chain carries TRBV30 and TRBJ2-1; 9 bases line up with TRBD1. Trimming removed 1 base from V and 3 bases from J; junction bases left unmatched: 13. Germline-derived CDR1 and CDR2 are GTSNPN and SVGIG (reference sequence). This CDR3 region has 18 residues. CDR3 loop: CAWSGAQGAKVVYNEQFF. The DNA of the CDR3 is TGTGCCTGGAGTGGGGCACAGGGGGCAAAGGTAGTCTACAATGAGCAGTTCTTC.

The genes are TRBV14 and TRBJ2-3, with 8 bases matching TRBD2. This CDR3 has 16 residues. V lost 4 bases and J lost 2; bases outside the gene matches: 8. Germline assignment: CDR1 SGHDN and CDR2 FVKESK. The CDR3 coding sequence is TGTGCCAGCAGCCGGCCGCTAGGACTAGCCACAGATACGCAGTATTTT. Encoded protein: CASSRPLGLATDTQYF.